A selection of T cell receptor beta chains follows, all from one sample in a study of blood T cells in healthy people across ages. TCRdb reprocessed the 5' RACE reads with MiXCR, giving one entry per CDR3 protein. The table shows 630,000 or so distinct CDR3 sequences, with approximately 30% occurring only once. Sequencing input: blood. The source of these receptors is a woman older than 75 in good health. Both conserved end residues are part of each CDR3. Each record gives: CDR3 protein, CDR3 DNA, J gene, clone size, V gene, D gene. D genes are given only for firm matches. The size of a clone is reported for some rows only, either as once, few or many, or as a class for expanded clones.

CDR3: CAISESVGVGGTEAFF
DNA: TGTGCCATCAGTGAGTCGGTTGGGGTGGGTGGCACTGAAGCTTTCTTT
J: TRBJ1-1
size: few
V: TRBV10-3
D: NA

CDR3: CASSPANTEAFF
DNA: TGTGCCAGCAGCCCGGCAAACACTGAAGCTTTCTTT
J: TRBJ1-1
size: few
V: TRBV7-2
D: NA

CDR3: CAGSLEGGRGYTGELFF
DNA: TGTGCCGGCAGTTTAGAAGGGGGCAGGGGATACACCGGGGAGCTGTTTTTT
J: TRBJ2-2
size: NA
V: TRBV27
D: TRBD1

CDR3: CSAQPGTGDNEQFF
DNA: TGCAGTGCTCAGCCCGGGACAGGAGACAATGAGCAGTTCTTC
J: TRBJ2-1
size: many
V: TRBV20-1
D: TRBD1

CDR3: CASSLVRVWTDTQYF
DNA: TGTGCCAGCAGCTTAGTTAGGGTTTGGACAGATACGCAGTATTTT
J: TRBJ2-3
size: many
V: TRBV11-2
D: NA

CDR3: CAISSGTVNEQYF
DNA: TGTGCCATCAGTTCCGGGACTGTCAACGAGCAGTACTTC
J: TRBJ2-7
size: many
V: TRBV10-3
D: NA

CDR3: CSALQPQGLAGLQYF
DNA: TGCAGTGCTCTCCAGCCCCAAGGACTAGCGGGGTTGCAGTACTTC
J: TRBJ2-7
size: many
V: TRBV20-1
D: TRBD2

CDR3: CAWATGRETQYF
DNA: TGTGCCTGGGCTACAGGGCGAGAGACCCAGTACTTC
J: TRBJ2-5
size: few
V: TRBV30
D: NA

CDR3: CATEEGNTGELFF
DNA: TGTGCCACCGAGGAAGGGAACACCGGGGAGCTGTTTTTT
J: TRBJ2-2
size: few
V: TRBV28
D: NA

CDR3: CAGSLDRGRKAQYF
DNA: TGTGCCGGCAGCTTGGACAGGGGGCGCAAGGCCCAGTACTTC
J: TRBJ2-7
size: NA
V: TRBV5-4
D: TRBD1

CDR3: CASSQAGTSGGVSYNEQFF
DNA: TGCGCCAGCAGCCAAGCCGGGACTAGCGGGGGGGTCTCCTACAATGAGCAGTTCTTC
J: TRBJ2-1
size: many
V: TRBV4-1
D: TRBD2

CDR3: CASSYRPTGELFF
DNA: TGTGCCAGCAGCTATAGGCCCACCGGGGAGCTGTTTTTT
J: TRBJ2-2
size: few
V: TRBV7-2
D: NA

CDR3: CASAYAAADEKLFF
DNA: TGTGCCAGCGCATACGCGGCAGCAGATGAAAAACTGTTTTTT
J: TRBJ1-4
size: NA
V: TRBV28
D: NA

CDR3: CASSRQRFTF
DNA: TGTGCCAGCAGCCGACAGCGATTCACCTTC
J: TRBJ1-2
size: NA
V: TRBV12-3/TRBV12-4
D: NA

CDR3: CASSLMLWWIPYEQYF
DNA: TGTGCCAGCAGTTTAATGTTGTGGTGGATCCCCTACGAGCAGTACTTC
J: TRBJ2-7
size: many
V: TRBV28
D: NA